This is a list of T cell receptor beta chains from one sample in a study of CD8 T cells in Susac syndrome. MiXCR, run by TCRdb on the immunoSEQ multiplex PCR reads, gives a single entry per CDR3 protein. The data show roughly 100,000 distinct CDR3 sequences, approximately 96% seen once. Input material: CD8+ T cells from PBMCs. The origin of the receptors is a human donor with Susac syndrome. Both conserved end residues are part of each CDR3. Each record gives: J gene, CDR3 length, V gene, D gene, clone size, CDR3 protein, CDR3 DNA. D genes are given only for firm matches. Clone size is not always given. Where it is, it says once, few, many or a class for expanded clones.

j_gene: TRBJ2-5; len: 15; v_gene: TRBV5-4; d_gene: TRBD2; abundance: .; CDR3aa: CASSGGLAGTETQYF; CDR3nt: TGTGCCAGCAGCGGAGGACTAGCGGGGACGGAGACCCAGTACTTC
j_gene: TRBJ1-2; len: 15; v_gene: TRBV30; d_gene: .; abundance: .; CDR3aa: CAWSNPAQGGYGYTF; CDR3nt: TGTGCCTGGAGTAACCCAGCCCAGGGCGGCTATGGCTACACCTTC
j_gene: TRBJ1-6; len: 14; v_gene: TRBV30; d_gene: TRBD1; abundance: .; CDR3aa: CASDRGPRGSPLHF; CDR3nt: TGTGCCTCTGACAGGGGGCCCAGGGGGTCACCCCTCCACTTT
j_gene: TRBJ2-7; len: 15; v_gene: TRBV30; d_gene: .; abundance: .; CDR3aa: CAWSYSLTTGTEQYF; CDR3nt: TGTGCCTGGTCCTACTCCCTCACGACAGGAACCGAGCAGTACTTC
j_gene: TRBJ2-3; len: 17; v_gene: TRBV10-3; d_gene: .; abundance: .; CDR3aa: CAISSKRGGRDTDTQYF; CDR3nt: TGTGCCATCAGTTCCAAAAGGGGCGGCAGGGACACAGATACGCAGTATTTT
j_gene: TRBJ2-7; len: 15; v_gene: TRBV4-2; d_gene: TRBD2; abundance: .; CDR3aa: CASSQEGGNSYEQYF; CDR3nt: TGTGCCAGCAGCCAAGAGGGAGGGAATTCCTACGAGCAGTACTTC
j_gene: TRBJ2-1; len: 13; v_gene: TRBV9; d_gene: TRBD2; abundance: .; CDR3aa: CASSVEAGGMQFF; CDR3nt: TGTGCCAGCAGCGTTGAAGCGGGGGGGATGCAGTTCTTC
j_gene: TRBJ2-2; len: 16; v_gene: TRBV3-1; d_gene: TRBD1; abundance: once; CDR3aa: CASSQRTGMNTGELFF; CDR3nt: TGTGCCAGCAGCCAGCGGACAGGAATGAACACCGGGGAGCTGTTTTTT
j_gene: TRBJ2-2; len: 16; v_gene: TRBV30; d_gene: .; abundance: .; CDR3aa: CAWSLLGGTNTGELFF; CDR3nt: TGTGCCTGGAGTCTGTTAGGGGGTACGAACACCGGGGAGCTGTTTTTT
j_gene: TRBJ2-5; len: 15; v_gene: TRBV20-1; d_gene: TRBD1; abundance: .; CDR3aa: CSAQRLPDREETQYF; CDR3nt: TGCAGTGCTCAAAGACTCCCCGACAGGGAGGAGACCCAGTACTTC
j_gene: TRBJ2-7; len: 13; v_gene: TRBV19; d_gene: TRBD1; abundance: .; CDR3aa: CASSDRGSDEQYF; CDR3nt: TGTGCCAGTAGCGACAGGGGTTCAGACGAGCAGTACTTC
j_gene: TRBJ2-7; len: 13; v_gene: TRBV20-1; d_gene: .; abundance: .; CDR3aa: CSARRRDSYEQYF; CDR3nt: TGCAGTGCTAGGCGGAGGGATTCCTACGAGCAGTACTTC
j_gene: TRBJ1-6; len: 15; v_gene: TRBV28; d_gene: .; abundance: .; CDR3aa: CASSLRQGYNSPLHF; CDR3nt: TGTGCCAGCAGTTTAAGGCAGGGGTATAATTCACCCCTCCACTTT
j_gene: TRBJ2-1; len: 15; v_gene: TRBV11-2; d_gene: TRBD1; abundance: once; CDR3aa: CASSAGTATYNEQFF; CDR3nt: TGTGCCAGCAGCGCCGGGACAGCCACCTACAATGAGCAGTTCTTC
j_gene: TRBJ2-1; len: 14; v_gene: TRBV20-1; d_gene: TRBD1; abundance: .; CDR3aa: CSADDRGLYNEQFF; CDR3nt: TGCAGTGCTGATGACAGGGGTTTATACAATGAGCAGTTCTTC
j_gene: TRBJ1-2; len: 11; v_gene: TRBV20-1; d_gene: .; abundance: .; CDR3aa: CSARDAGGYTF; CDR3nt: TGCAGTGCTAGAGACGCGGGTGGCTACACCTTC
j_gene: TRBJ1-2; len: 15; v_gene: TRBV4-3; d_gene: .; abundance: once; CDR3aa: CASSQGLGGGRGYTF; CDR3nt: TGCGCCAGCAGCCAAGGACTGGGTGGGGGGAGAGGCTACACCTTC
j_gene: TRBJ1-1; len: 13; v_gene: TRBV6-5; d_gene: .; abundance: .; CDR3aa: CASSGSPNTEAFF; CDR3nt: TGTGCCAGCAGTGGATCGCCGAACACTGAAGCTTTCTTT
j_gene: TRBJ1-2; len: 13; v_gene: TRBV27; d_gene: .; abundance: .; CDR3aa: CASQSGNGYGYTF; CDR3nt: TGTGCCAGCCAGTCAGGGAACGGTTATGGCTACACCTTC
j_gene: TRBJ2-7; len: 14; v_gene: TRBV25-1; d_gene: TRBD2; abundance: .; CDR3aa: CASSAPRDYTEQYF; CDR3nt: TGTGCCAGCAGTGCACCCAGGGACTACACCGAGCAGTACTTC
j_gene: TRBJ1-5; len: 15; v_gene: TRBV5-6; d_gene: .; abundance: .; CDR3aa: CASSLGRGSNQPQHF; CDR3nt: TGTGCCAGCAGCTTGGGCAGGGGTAGCAATCAGCCCCAGCATTTT
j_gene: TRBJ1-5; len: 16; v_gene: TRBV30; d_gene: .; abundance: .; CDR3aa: CAWSPTETVRGGTQHF; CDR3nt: TGTGCCTGGAGTCCGACGGAGACCGTCCGGGGAGGGACCCAGCATTTT
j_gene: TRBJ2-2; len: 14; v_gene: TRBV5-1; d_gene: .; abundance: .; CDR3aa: CASSNSGPVWELFF; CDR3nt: TGCGCCAGCAGCAATAGCGGCCCGGTGTGGGAGCTGTTTTTT
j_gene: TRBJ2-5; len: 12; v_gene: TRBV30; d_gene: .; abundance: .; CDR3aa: CAWTTGEETQYF; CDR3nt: TGTGCCTGGACTACTGGGGAAGAGACCCAGTACTTC
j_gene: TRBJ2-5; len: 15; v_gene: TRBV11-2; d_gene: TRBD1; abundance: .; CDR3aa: CASSLGQGRDETQYF; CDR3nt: TGTGCCAGCAGCTTAGGACAGGGTCGGGATGAGACCCAGTACTTC
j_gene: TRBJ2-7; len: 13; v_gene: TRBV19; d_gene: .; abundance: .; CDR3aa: CASSMEGSYEQYF; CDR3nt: TGTGCCAGTAGTATGGAGGGCTCCTACGAGCAGTACTTC
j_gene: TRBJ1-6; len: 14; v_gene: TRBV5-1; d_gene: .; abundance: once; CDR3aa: CASSNQGRNSPLHF; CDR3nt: TGCGCCAGCAGCAACCAGGGGAGGAATTCACCCCTCCACTTT
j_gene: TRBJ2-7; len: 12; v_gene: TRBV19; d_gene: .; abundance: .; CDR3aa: CASSPVPGPLFF; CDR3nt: TGTGCCAGTAGCCCAGTTCCGGGACCACTTTTCTTC
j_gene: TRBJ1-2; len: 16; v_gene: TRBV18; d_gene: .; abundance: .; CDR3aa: CASSPPTGPSNYGYTF; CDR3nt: TGTGCCAGCTCACCACCGACAGGCCCCTCGAACTATGGCTACACCTTC
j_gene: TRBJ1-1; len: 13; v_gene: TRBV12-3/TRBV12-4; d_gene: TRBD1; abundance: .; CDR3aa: CASSHRGLSEAFF; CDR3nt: TGTGCCAGCAGTCACAGGGGGCTCTCTGAAGCTTTCTTT
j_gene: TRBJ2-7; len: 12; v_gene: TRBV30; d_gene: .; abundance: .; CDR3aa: CAWTLTPLEQYF; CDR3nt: TGTGCCTGGACGTTGACTCCCCTCGAGCAGTACTTC
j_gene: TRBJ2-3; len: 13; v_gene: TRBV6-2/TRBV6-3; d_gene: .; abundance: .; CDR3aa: CASTLVGTDTQYF; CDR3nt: TGTGCCAGCACCCTTGTTGGGACAGATACGCAGTATTTT
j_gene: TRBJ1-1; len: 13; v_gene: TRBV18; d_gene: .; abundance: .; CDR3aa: CASSPAGSTEAFF; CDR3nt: TGTGCCAGCTCACCAGCAGGGTCCACTGAAGCTTTCTTT
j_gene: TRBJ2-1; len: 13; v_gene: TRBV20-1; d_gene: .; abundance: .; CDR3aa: CSTRHITYNEQFF; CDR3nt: TGCAGTACCAGACATATTACCTACAATGAGCAGTTCTTC
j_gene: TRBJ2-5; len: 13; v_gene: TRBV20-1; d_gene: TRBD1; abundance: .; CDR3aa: CSARGTGLETQYF; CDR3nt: TGCAGTGCTAGAGGGACAGGGCTGGAGACCCAGTACTTC
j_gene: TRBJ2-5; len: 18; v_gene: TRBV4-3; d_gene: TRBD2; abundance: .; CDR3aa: CASSQDASGGASQETQYF; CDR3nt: TGCGCCAGCAGCCAAGACGCTAGCGGGGGGGCGTCCCAAGAGACCCAGTACTTC
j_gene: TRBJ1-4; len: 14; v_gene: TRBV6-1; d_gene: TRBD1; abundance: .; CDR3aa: CASFEGQLNEKLFF; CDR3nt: TGTGCTAGTTTTGAGGGACAGCTTAATGAAAAACTGTTTTTT
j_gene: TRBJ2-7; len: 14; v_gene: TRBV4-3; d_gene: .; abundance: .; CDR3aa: CASSQASGDYEQYF; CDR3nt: TGCGCCAGCAGCCAAGCTTCGGGCGACTACGAGCAGTACTTC
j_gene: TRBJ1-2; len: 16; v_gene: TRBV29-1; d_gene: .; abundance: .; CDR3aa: CSVYPTAGGPVYGYTF; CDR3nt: TGCAGCGTTTATCCCACGGCGGGGGGTCCTGTCTATGGCTACACCTTC
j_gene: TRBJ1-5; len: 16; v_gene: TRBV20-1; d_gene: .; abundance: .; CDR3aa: CSARDNVLPSNQPQHF; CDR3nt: TGCAGTGCTAGAGATAACGTTTTACCTAGCAATCAGCCCCAGCATTTT